This TCR beta chain was sequenced in a study of blood T cell repertoires in COVID-19. The study assigned cohorts using participant-reported clinical history. Recovered Cohort 3 donors showed two negative PCRs, clearance, or symptom resolution. TCRdb's table, derived via immunoSEQ multiplex PCR, lists solely in-frame clones and lacks some. This sample has a few hundred thousand clones, with 80% to 90% found just once. Trimming at V came to 0 bases and at J to 0 bases, leaving 5 bases not matched to a gene. CDR3 length: 16 residues. The V gene's germline CDR1 is SGHRS and CDR2 YFSETQ. This clonotype originated in a man aged 25-45 years who had recovered from COVID-19. The J gene is TRBJ1-2, the V gene TRBV5-1; 7 bases align to TRBD1. The sequenced sample was PBMCs or T cells enriched from blood (not recorded which). The CDR3 here is CASSLGGQRTNYGYTF. CDR3 nucleotides: TGCGCCAGCAGCTTGGGGGGACAGCGAACTAACTATGGCTACACCTTC.